This TCR beta chain was observed in a study of shared clonotypes between healthy human individuals. This clone was detected only once. This same CDR3 is encoded by further DNA sequences in the sample. Repertoires were generated with immunoSEQ multiplex PCR, while TCRdb's copy carries only in-frame clones and drops some. This table has about 2.4 million clones, roughly nine tenths appearing once. CDR3 length equals 13 residues. Trimming took 0 bases from V and 4 from J, leaving 7 bases between them. The V gene's germline CDR1 is SGDLS and CDR2 YYNGEE. This receptor was identified in a man aged 18 to 30 in good health. The chain carries TRBV9 and TRBJ1-1, with D unclear. Sequenced: naive CD4+ T cells sorted from blood. Subset given: CD45RA+ positively selected. The CDR3 coding sequence is TGTGCCAGCAGCGTAGATCGGGGCACTGAAGCTTTCTTT. This sequence encodes CASSVDRGTEAFF.